Described below is a single T cell receptor beta chain sequence and its context. Which antigen it targets is not known. There are no base qualities to consult, and no much larger clone falls within one base. The sample comes from a study of cytomegalovirus exposure and HLA in healthy donors (dated by TCRdb to about 2017). At the level of the whole study: According to an earlier analysis of a few hundred of the donors, roughly 180 million T cells yielded 95 million to 140 million unique TCR beta sequences and roughly 280 Gb of sequence data. Both class I and class II loci were covered by HLA typing, at four-digit resolution. The later analysis used no new phenotypic data to find candidate immune exposures, relying instead on TCR beta sequences and their occurrence across donors. Genome-wide SNP genotypes for about 65% of the roughly 670 donors were used in a later genetic analysis, which treated that subset as a discovery cohort. High-throughput TCR immunosequencing, statistical association of individual TCRs with disease status, and machine learning were combined to predict cytomegalovirus infection status. Donor age, sex, ethnicity and CMV serostatus were compiled together with the repertoire data. A separate validation cohort of roughly 120 different subjects was used in addition to the roughly 620-subject first cohort. An early release that covered about 600 HLA-typed donors contained 300 to 350 gigabases of sequencing data and approximately 85 million unique TCR sequences. The number of typed donors differed by locus: roughly 629-640 for A, B, C, DRB1 and DQB1; some 500 for DQA1; about 600 for DPA1; and roughly 470 for DPB1. The study aimed to test whether signatures of past pathogen exposure could be identified by cataloging public T cell receptors. Of the 300 to 450 genotyped donors, 65% to 90% fell in the genetic ancestry cluster associated with self-reported Caucasian donors. The study used immunosequencing to profile the T cell repertoires of under 700 subjects and linked those repertoires to cytomegalovirus serostatus. All discovery cohort repertoires had been generated using a single sequencing platform. Across approximately 420 genotyped donors of the cohort, an average of about 240,000 unique TCR beta nucleotide sequences per donor were sequenced, and roughly 18% of those sequences were non-productive. An earlier analysis of 450 to 750 of the donors used high-throughput TCR beta sequencing to judge whether each TCR beta V gene segment behaved as functional or pseudogenic. Four or five DR-DQ haplotypes were handled as single units for association and clustering, since linkage in the cohort was strong. To study patterns of TCR occurrence, a later analysis re-analyzed previously published TCR beta repertoires from 666 donors and added high-resolution HLA genotyping. Points the paper makes about the study in general: Compared with the 666-donor mean, donors in an Asian-associated ancestry cluster had fewer N-insertions in productive TCRs, according to a later genetic analysis. In this cohort, only TCR beta chains were sequenced, and detectable features were limited by the absence of alpha or paired-chain data. The authors suggested that the approach could potentially be generalized to other disease states and immunological phenotypes. Immune exposure information for the cohort was limited to CMV serostatus. Most TCR sequences were seen in very few donors, while some public TCRs were found in many individuals. Some IMGT-functional V segments, including TRBV6-2 and TRBV6-3, could not be distinguished by the 87-base-pair reads and were therefore excluded. Cytomegalovirus status was reported to be diagnosed by the classifier with high specificity and sensitivity in both the original and validation cohorts. A later analysis associated about 17,000 TCR beta sequences with specific HLA alleles at a false discovery rate of 0.05. The sequencing pipeline was judged likely to have produced a cluster of highly shared sequence variants as a technical artifact. Linkage disequilibrium might explain the correlated functional status among segregating V segments, but an unknown experimental factor could not be ruled out. Broadly in line with IMGT annotations, most TCR beta V segments showed up in productive rearrangements about 87% or about 30% of the time in an earlier analysis of roughly 590 of the donors. A further reported finding was that TCR beta sequences accurately predicted the HLA-A and HLA-B alleles for most subjects in the first cohort. HLA typing was unavailable for some donors at each locus, so association tests used only the typed subset. According to a later analysis, most CMV-associated TCR beta chains appeared to be HLA-restricted, and the HLA associations seemed to be driven largely by CMV exposure. In a later analysis, several top co-occurrence clusters were reported to appear linked to parvovirus B19, influenza, CMV and Epstein-Barr virus. In the study, 150 to 200 TCR beta chains were listed as associated with cytomegalovirus. Three of the identified cytomegalovirus-associated TCR beta chains were confirmed in vitro to be specific for cytomegalovirus antigens. Presence/absence analyses assumed roughly uniform sequencing depth across donors, an assumption that may not hold. Roughly 15 rarely observed V segments, including chromosome 9 orphons, were excluded from the earlier analysis of several hundred of the donors because counts were too low. In a later genetic analysis, a missense DCLRE1C variant was associated with V-gene and J-gene trimming of TCR beta chains, and the association was replicated in an independent cohort. A later analysis found that HLA-associated TCR beta chains were more clonally expanded and had lower generation probabilities than equally common non-associated chains. According to a later analysis, TCR association rates differed among HLA loci, with DRB1 alleles showing the most associated TCRs and HLA-C alleles showing the fewest. Assigning TCR associations to individual alleles was difficult when HLA alleles, especially DR and DQ, strongly co-occurred.

Libraries came from the immunoSEQ multiplex PCR assay. For the multiplex PCR, a mixture combining 60 forward primers for TCR Vbeta segments and 13 reverse primers for TCR Jbeta segments was used. The CDR3 region of rearranged TCR beta genes was amplified from genomic DNA with a multiplex PCR assay. On the Illumina HiSeq System, the amplified TCR beta libraries were sequenced as 87-base-pair reads. In the original analysis: Across the 640 or so repertoires, a later analysis counted approximately 83 million unique TCR beta chains, around 11 million of which were shared by at least two donors. A nearest-neighbor algorithm error-corrected the raw reads and collapsed the reads into unique sequences, merging closely related sequences to remove PCR and sequencing errors. To assign V, D and J gene segments, CDR3 sequences were aligned to IMGT reference sequences. Each retained sequence needed at least a six-nucleotide match to both a V gene segment and a J gene segment. Rearrangements were classified as productive when the CDR3 lacked stop codons and remained in frame with V and J, and all other rearrangements were classified as non-productive. CDR3 was defined by IMGT convention, running from the second conserved V-encoded cysteine to the conserved J-encoded phenylalanine. Sequences without an unambiguous match to a single V gene segment were excluded from the earlier analysis of approximately 600 of the donors. An earlier analysis of 587 of the donors called V segments functional above 56.7% productive rearrangements and segregating when the between-donor standard deviation exceeded 5%. A statistical classification framework was built for diagnosing cytomegalovirus status from the catalog of TCR beta chain sequences. A later analysis assigned V and J genes by comparing TCR nucleotide sequences with IMGT/GENE-DB human TR gene sequences. A later analysis assigned CDR3 sequences and most-parsimonious VDJ recombination scenarios with the TCRdist pipeline. In a later analysis, each TCR beta chain was defined by its CDR3 amino acid sequence together with its V-gene family, and reads without a unique V-gene family were excluded. In a later analysis, approximately 640 highly shared, low-generation-probability nucleotide sequences were removed to address suspected cross-contamination and a sequencing artifact. For each public chain, a later analysis derived a clonal expansion index from normalized ranks of inferred template counts within each repertoire. In a later analysis, generation probabilities were computed with a VDJ recombination model fitted to out-of-frame rearrangements, and the resulting probabilities were checked against IGoR. In a later analysis, hypergeometric tests were used to score TCR-TCR, TCR-HLA and TCR-CMV co-occurrence, with a repertoire-size bias correction applied to TCR pairs. To estimate false discovery rates, a later analysis permuted the HLA or CMV assignments 20 times. In a later analysis, co-occurring TCRs were grouped with DBSCAN, and TCRdist sequence similarity was added when clustering was performed within HLA-allele-positive subsets. Repertoires with fewer than 30,000 or more than 120,000 public chains were left out of co-occurrence clustering, as were four to six repertoires with anomalous nucleotide sharing. The table was pulled from immuneACCESS by TCRdb, which kept in-frame rearrangements only. Such tables lose some clones; where checked, under half of the loss comes from unresolved V genes, and the rest has no known cause. V and J calls and clone size are copied from that table; D and trimming were computed from the DNA. The sample profile shows about 160,000 clones; roughly 80% of them were found once. In total, the top ten clones hold about 4% of the sample.

Compared with germline, V lacks 5 bases and J lacks 0 bases; bases without a gene match: 1. CDR3 length: 14 amino acids, cysteine to phenylalanine. CDR3 DNA only is kept here, 42 bases in frame from base 1. CDR1 and CDR2, per the germline V gene (reference sequence), are LNHNV and YYDKDF. The cohort consisted of some 730 healthy bone marrow donors. At the time of sampling, every cohort member was nominally healthy, though immune exposures that went unrecorded were likely present. The donor tested CMV seropositive and was one of the 289 seropositive cohort members. Every donor gave a peripheral blood sample, and the peripheral blood mononuclear cells from that sample were used for TCR beta sequencing. The Qiagen DNeasy Blood Extraction Kit was used to extract genomic DNA from the blood cell samples.

Sequencing was carried out using PBMCs. The chain is made from TRBV15 and TRBJ1-2; 9 middle bases align to TRBD1. The receptor was isolated from a man between 25 and 39 years old in good health and CMV-seropositive. DNA sequence: TGTGCCACCAGCCGACAGGGGGCTAACTATGGCTACACCTTC. This translates into CATSRQGANYGYTF.